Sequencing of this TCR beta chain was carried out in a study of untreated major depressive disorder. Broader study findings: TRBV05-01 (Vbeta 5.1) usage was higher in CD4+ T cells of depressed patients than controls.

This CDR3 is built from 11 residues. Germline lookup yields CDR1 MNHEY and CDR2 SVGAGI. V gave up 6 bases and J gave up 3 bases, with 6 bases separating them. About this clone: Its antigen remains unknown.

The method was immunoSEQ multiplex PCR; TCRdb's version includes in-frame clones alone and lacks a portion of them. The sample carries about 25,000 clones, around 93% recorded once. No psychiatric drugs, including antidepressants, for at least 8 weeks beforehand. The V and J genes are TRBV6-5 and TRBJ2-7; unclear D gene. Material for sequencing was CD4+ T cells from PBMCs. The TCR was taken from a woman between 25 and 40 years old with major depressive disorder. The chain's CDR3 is CASSWGYEQYF. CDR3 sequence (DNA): TGTGCCAGCAGCTGGGGCTACGAGCAGTACTTC.